These 5 T cell receptor beta chains came from one sample sequenced in a study of cytotoxic CD8 clonotypes in ibrutinib-treated CLL. Method: immunoSEQ multiplex PCR; TCRdb's copy keeps in-frame clones and lacks some. This sample has 100,000 to 150,000 clones, with 75% to 90% found just once. The material sequenced was PBMCs, taken after 24 months of ibrutinib treatment. The receptors were sampled from a human donor with chronic lymphocytic leukemia.

The chain combines TRBV7-2 with TRBJ2-7, with D perhaps TRBD1 (6 bases). The V end was cut by 4 bases, the J end by 3 bases, with 10 bases between. The CDR3 loop spans 13 amino acids. The germline gives CDR1 SGHTA, CDR2 FQGNSA. CDR3 protein: CASSSRTDYEQYF. The CDR3 DNA is TGTGCCAGCAGCTCTCGGACAGACTACGAGCAGTACTTC.

This clone was counted a single time. The chain couples TRBV5-1 to TRBJ1-1, with TRBD1 matching 7 bases. The CDR3 runs to 13 residues. With V trimmed by 4 bases and J by 8 bases, 8 bases remained unmatched. Germline CDR1 and CDR2: SGHRS and YFSETQ. The CDR3 DNA follows: TGCGCCAGCAGCCAACGACAGGGTGTAGAAGCTTTCTTT. Its translation is CASSQRQGVEAFF.

This clone occurred once. The J gene is TRBJ2-3, the V gene TRBV28; D tentatively reads TRBD1 or TRBD2 (5 bases each). Germline V gene lookup returns CDR1 MDHEN and CDR2 SYDVKM. The CDR3 length is 15 residues. Trimming cost V 5 bases and J 6 bases, with 18 bases left between them. The CDR3 loop reads CASSMGWTGTDTQYF. CDR3 nucleotide sequence: TGTGCCAGCAGTATGGGGTGGACTGGGACCGATACGCAGTATTTT.

The chain is built from TRBV15 and TRBJ1-2, with TRBD1 matching over 8 bases. This CDR3 spans 14 amino acids. Germline assignment: CDR1 LNHNV and CDR2 YYDKDF (reference sequence). Losses at the gene ends were 0 bases for V and 5 bases for J; bases not matched to a gene: 2. The CDR3 DNA is TGTGCCACCAGCAGAGAATGGACAGGGTATGGCTACACCTTC. Encoded protein: CATSREWTGYGYTF.

The table lists this clone with a count of one. The chain links TRBV2 to TRBJ2-1; D might be TRBD2 (6 bases). Germline V gene data show CDR1 as SNHLY and CDR2 as FYNNEI. Between the trimmed V and J ends, which lost 8 bases and 2 bases, there was a span of 13 bases. The length of the CDR3 is 14 residues. The CDR3 region is CASRRIAAYNEQFF. In nucleotides, the CDR3 is TGTGCCAGCCGGCGAATAGCGGCCTACAATGAGCAGTTCTTC.